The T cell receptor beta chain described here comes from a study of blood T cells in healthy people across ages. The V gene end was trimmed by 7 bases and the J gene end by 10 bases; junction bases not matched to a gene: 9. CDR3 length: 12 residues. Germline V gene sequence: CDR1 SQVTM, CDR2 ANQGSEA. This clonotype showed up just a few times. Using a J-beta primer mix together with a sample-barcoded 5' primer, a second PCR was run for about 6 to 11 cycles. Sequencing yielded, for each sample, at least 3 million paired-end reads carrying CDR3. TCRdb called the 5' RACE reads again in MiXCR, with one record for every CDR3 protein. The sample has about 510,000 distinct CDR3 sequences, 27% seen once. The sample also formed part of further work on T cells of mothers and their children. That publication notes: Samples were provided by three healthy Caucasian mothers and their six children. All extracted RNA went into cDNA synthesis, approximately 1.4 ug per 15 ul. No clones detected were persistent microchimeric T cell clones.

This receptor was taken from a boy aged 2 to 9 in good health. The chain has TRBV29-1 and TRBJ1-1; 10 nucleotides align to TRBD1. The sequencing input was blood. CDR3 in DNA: TGCAGCGGAACAAGGACAGGGGGAGGAGCTTTCTTT. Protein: CSGTRTGGGAFF.